One and the same sample provided the 10 T cell receptor beta chains below, sequenced in a study of CD8 T cells in ankylosing spondylitis. Using its own MiXCR run on the 5' RACE reads, TCRdb lists one record per CDR3 protein. The table records about 230,000 distinct CDR3 sequences, around 8% of them present only once. Sequencing was done on a sample of blood, either unsorted or a sorted T cell fraction (not recorded which). The receptors derive from a female donor with ankylosing spondylitis or in good health (not recorded which).

This clonotype occurred many times. This rearrangement joins TRBV14 to TRBJ2-2; 7 positions agree with TRBD1. Germline V CDR1 and CDR2: SGHDN, FVKESK. This CDR3 has 15 residues. J gave up 1 base and V 1 base, and 0 bases lay outside the gene matches. CDR3 in DNA: TGTGCCAGCAGCCAAGGACAGGGGAACACCGGGGAGCTGTTTTTT. Protein product: CASSQGQGNTGELFF.

This clonotype was detected ten times or more. The V and J genes are TRBV9 and TRBJ2-3; D is uncertain. The germline CDR1 and CDR2 sequences are SGDLS and YYNGEE. The V end lost 4 bases, the J end lost 5 bases, and 11 bases lay between the germline ends. CDR3 length equals 13 residues. CDR3 sequence: CASSSIIQDTQYF. CDR3 nucleotide sequence: TGTGCCAGCAGCTCTATCATCCAAGATACGCAGTATTTT.

This clonotype was picked up many times. This chain links TRBV19 with TRBJ1-2, with 8 nucleotides matching TRBD1. Germline V gene sequence: CDR1 LNHDA, CDR2 SQIVND (reference sequence). The length of the CDR3 is 11 residues. V was clipped by 6 bases and J by 8 bases; unmatched bases: 2. DNA for the CDR3: TGTGCCAGTAGCAGGGGGCCCGGCTACACCTTC. As protein: CASSRGPGYTF.

This clonotype was counted between two and nine times. Germline is not matched at one junction end, which may reflect a read error. The rearrangement links TRBV7-2 to TRBJ1-4; 7 bases line up with TRBD1. The germline CDR1 and CDR2 sequences are SGHTA and FQGNSA. The CDR3 has 12 residues. The CDR3 region is CASSLVGGTAIF. As DNA, the CDR3 is TGTGCCAGCAGCTTAGTCGGTGGGACAGCAATTTTT.

This clonotype was counted many times. This chain links TRBV15 with TRBJ1-1, with D uncertain. The germline V and J ends were trimmed by 0 bases and 4 bases, with 9 bases remaining between them. This CDR3 region has 14 residues. Germline loops: CDR1 LNHNV, CDR2 YYDKDF (reference sequence). The CDR3 region is CATSRDQSSTEAFF. The CDR3 coding sequence is TGTGCCACCAGCAGAGACCAGAGCAGCACTGAAGCTTTCTTT.

This clonotype was seen ten or more times. The chain couples TRBV7-6 to TRBJ2-1; 12 bases are shared with TRBD2. The V segment lost 6 bases and the J segment 2 bases; nucleotides outside the gene matches: 5. In germline, CDR1 is SGHVS, CDR2 FNYEAQ. The CDR3 is made up of 16 amino acids. CDR3 DNA sequence: TGTGCCAGCAGTTCACTAGCGGGAGGACCCTACAATGAGCAGTTCTTC. Its translation: CASSSLAGGPYNEQFF.

Many counts were recorded for this clonotype. The CDR3 DNA reads as TGCGCCAGCAACGACGGGAGGGGAACTGAAGCTTTCTTT. Translated: CASNDGRGTEAFF. This chain connects TRBV4-3 to TRBJ1-1; D is perhaps TRBD1 (5 bases). Per the germline V gene, CDR1 is LGHNA and CDR2 is YSLEER. The ends were cut back, 7 bases at V and 5 bases at J, with 14 bases in the middle. The CDR3 loop spans 13 amino acids.

The table lists this clonotype with many counts. The CDR3 loop reads CASSPVGGRSSGNTIYF. The CDR3 DNA is TGTGCCAGCAGCCCCGTGGGAGGGAGGAGCTCTGGAAACACCATATATTTT. This chain joins TRBV11-2 and TRBJ1-3; the D is unclear. Between the trimmed V and J ends, which lost 5 bases and 0 bases, there was a span of 17 bases. The CDR3 has 17 amino acids. Germline V gene sequence: CDR1 SGHAT, CDR2 FQNNGV.

This clonotype was counted at least ten times. The rearrangement joins TRBV20-1 to TRBJ1-4; the D is unclear. Germline CDR1 DFQATT, CDR2 SNEGSKA (reference sequence). Deletions cut 5 bases from V and 8 bases from J, with 12 bases between. The CDR3 extends over 12 amino acids. The CDR3, as DNA: TGCAGTGCTCGTTTAACGAGGGAAAAACTGTTTTTT. Its protein is CSARLTREKLFF.

This clonotype was counted ten times or more. Here the CDR3 DNA reads TGTGCCAGCAAGGGGCAGGGCGCAGATACGCAGTATTTT. This encodes CASKGQGADTQYF. The chain is built from TRBV27 and TRBJ2-3; perhaps TRBD1 as D (5 bases). CDR3 size: 13 residues. Germline V gene lookup returns CDR1 MNHEY and CDR2 SMNVEV (reference sequence). Trimming took 7 bases from V and 4 from J, leaving 12 bases between them.